This is a list of T cell receptor beta chains from one sample in a study of blood T cell repertoires in COVID-19. Assay used: immunoSEQ multiplex PCR; TCRdb lists only in-frame clones, some missing. The table records roughly 160,000 clones, approximately 86% of them present only once. What was sequenced was PBMCs or T cells enriched from blood (not recorded which). Receptors originate from a man aged 55 to 69 who had recovered from COVID-19. CDR3s leave out the opening cysteine and the closing phenylalanine or tryptophan.

TRBV9	12	ASSVRPGDHEQY
TRBV29-1	12	SVAPSGKGGELF
TRBV9	16	ASSVSGTGAEFGGELF
TRBV9	11	ASSVAGDTQQF
TRBV27	16	ASSLVRGAGGVNEKLF
TRBV1	13	TSSQDHGADYEQY
TRBV5-1	13	ASSPYRESNNEQF
TRBV7-3	12	ASSPGLAGGAQY
TRBV9	13	ASSVASGGASEQY
TRBV18	12	ASSPRGRNTEAF
TRBV29-1	9	SAGTGSIQY
TRBV5-4	12	ASSLGQVAYGYT
TRBV2	13	ASIGTGAGNSPLH
TRBV5-6	12	ASSFRQNTGELF
TRBV7-7	15	ASSLWGPAGDTGELF
TRBV3-1/TRBV3-2	11	ASSPAGQPGYT
TRBV5-5	13	ASSLLSGQSYEQY
TRBV24-1	15	ATRPGTGNSGANVLT
TRBV19	12	ASTPTGRIDEQY
TRBV5-1	14	ASSAQPGQGDEKLF
TRBV10-3	12	AISRGRVNNEQF
TRBV5-1	14	ASSLGAGGYQETQY
TRBV18	14	ASSPPAGVGNQPQH
TRBV30	14	AWSSRGGVFYNEQF
TRBV19	15	ASSKGRADGEYQPQH
TRBV7-3	15	ASSFKPGTGHPGELF